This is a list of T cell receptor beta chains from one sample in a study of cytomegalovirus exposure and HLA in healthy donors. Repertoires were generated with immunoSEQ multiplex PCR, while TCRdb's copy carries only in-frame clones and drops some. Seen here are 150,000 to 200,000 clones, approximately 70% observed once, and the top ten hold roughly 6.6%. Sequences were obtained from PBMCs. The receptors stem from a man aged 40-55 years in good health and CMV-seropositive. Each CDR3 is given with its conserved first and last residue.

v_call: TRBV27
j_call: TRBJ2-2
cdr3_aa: CASSPPRAGGELFF

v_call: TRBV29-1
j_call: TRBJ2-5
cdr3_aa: CSVGTGQETQYF

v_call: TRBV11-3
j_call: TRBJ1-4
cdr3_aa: CASSLSAQEKLFF

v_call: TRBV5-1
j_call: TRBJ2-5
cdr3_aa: CASSFGQDSQYF

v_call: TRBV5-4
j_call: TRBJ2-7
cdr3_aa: CASSLAAGFEQYF

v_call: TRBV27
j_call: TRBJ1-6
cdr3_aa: CASSLRGPGQSPLHF

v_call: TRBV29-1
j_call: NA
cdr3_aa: CSAKTGVYEQYF

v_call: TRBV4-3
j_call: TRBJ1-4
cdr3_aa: CASSPTTGFNEKLFF

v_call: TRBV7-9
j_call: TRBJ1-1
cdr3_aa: CASSLLGRGNTEAFF

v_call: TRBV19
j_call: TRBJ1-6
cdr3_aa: CASSIFGSGALTSSYNSPLHF

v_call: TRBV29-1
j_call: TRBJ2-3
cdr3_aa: CSSLGGGGAADTQYF

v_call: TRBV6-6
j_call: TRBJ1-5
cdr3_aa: CASSTGQGASNQPQHF

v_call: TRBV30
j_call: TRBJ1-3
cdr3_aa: CAWRTFYSGNTIYF

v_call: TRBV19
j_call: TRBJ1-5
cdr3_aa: CASSRGQGLGQPQHF

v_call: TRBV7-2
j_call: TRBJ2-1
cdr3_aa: CASRPGTGAHNEQFF

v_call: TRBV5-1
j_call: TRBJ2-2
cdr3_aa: CASSPRTGDTGELFF

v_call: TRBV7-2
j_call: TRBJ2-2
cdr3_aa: CASSLVQSSTGELFF

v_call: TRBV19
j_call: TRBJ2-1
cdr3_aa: CASSRPSGNEQFF

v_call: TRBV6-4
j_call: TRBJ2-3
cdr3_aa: CASSERQGTFGPSTDTQYF

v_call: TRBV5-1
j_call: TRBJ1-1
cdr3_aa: CASSRGGTTEAFF

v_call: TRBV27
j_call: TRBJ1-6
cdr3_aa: CASSLEGARNNSPLHF

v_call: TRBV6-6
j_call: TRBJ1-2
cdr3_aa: CASRRQGSAGNYGYTF

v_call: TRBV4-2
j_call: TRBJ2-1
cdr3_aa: CASSQVPSGGLYNEQFF

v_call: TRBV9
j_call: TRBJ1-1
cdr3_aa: CASSAMGGVTEAFF

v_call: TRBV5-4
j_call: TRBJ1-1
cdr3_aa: CASSPPRGQNTEAFF

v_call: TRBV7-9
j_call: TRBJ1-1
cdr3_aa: CASSLGTAEAFF

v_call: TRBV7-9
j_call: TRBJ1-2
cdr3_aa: CASSFRGPAYGYTF

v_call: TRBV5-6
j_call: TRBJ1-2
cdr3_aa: CASSREGVDYGYTF

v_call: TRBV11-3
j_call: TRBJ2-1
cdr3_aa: CASSPGGGEQFF

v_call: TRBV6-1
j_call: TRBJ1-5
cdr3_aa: CASSEAQGQRSGQPQHF

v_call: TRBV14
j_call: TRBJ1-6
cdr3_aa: CASSPRGGNPPLHF

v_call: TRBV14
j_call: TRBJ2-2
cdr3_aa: CASSQLAVRTGELFF

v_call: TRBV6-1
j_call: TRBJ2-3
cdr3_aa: CASSDGLANTQYF

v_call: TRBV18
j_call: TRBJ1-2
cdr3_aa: CASSPLGQNYGYTF

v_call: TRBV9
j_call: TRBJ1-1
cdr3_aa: CASSPLGTNTEAFF

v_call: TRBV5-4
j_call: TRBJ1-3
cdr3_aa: CASSLGGLRSGNTIYF

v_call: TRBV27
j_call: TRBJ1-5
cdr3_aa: CASSSAGGGGNQPQHF

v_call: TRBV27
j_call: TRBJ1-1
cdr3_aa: CASNTGRNTEAFF

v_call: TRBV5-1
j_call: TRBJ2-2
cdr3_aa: CASSSGTSGPGELFF

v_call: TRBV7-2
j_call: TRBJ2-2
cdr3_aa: CASSATGANTGELFF

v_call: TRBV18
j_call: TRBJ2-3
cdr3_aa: CASSATRGQADTQYF

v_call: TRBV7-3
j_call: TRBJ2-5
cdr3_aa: CASSLEHSRQETQYF

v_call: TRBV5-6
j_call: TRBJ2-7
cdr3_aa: CASSLGGGSYEQYF

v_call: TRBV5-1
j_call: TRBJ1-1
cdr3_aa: CASKTGTWDTEAFF

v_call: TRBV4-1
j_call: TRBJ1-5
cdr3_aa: CASSQTRDRLNQPQHF

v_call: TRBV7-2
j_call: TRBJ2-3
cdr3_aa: CASSLHPSGGTDTQYF

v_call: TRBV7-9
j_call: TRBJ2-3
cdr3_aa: CASSSNRAGAPDTQYF

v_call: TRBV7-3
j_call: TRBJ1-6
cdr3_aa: CASSSSTGLNSPLHF

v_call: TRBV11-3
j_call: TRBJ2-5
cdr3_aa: CASSSPGGGETQYF

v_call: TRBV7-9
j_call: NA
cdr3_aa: CASKGTGGGLDEQYF

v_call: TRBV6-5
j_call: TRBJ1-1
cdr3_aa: CASSSVRGNTEAFF

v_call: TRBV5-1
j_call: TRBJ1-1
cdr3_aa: CASSLTGLTEAFF

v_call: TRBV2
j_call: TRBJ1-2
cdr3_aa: CASTTNYGYTF

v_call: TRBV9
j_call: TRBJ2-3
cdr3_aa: CASSVTRSSTDTQYF

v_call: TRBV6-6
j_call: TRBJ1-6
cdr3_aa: CASSFDRAGGPLHF

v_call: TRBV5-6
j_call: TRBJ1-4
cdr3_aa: CASSTLQGWDEKLFF

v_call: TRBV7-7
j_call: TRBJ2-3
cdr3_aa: CASSLDRGDIDTQYF

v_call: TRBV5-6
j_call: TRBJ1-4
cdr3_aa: CASSLRARAPIF

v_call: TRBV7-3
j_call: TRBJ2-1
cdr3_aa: CASSPQGSSYNEQFF